Below are 16 T cell receptor beta chains sequenced from a single sample in a study of cytomegalovirus exposure and HLA in healthy donors. Researchers ran the PCR with 60 Vbeta and 13 Jbeta primers. Some clones are missing from TCRdb's copy, which holds only in-frame ones; the method was immunoSEQ multiplex PCR. The sample includes about 120,000 clones, over 70% of them seen just once. Sequenced input: PBMCs. These receptors were obtained from a woman aged 40 to 49 in good health and CMV-seropositive.

The rearrangement joins TRBV5-1 to TRBJ2-7; possibly TRBD1 for D (6 bases). The V gene's germline CDR1 is SGHRS and CDR2 YFSETQ. This CDR3 region has 13 residues. Trimming removed 3 bases from V and 3 bases from J, with 10 bases in between. The CDR3 DNA reads as TGCGCCAGCAGCTCGGTGACAGGCTACGAGCAGTACTTC. Protein sequence: CASSSVTGYEQYF.

The chain has TRBV4-3 and TRBJ1-5, with D possibly being TRBD1 (6 bases). Germline CDR1 reads LGHNA; CDR2 reads YSLEER. The CDR3 is 15 amino acids. V lost 4 bases and J lost 0, with 10 bases in between. CDR3 bases: TGCGCCAGCAGCCCGGACAGATATAGCAATCAGCCCCAGCATTTT. This gives the protein CASSPDRYSNQPQHF.

The rearrangement links TRBV19 to TRBJ2-1; D not resolved. V was shortened by 1 base and J by 6 bases, with 4 bases between the two germline ends. Germline V gives CDR1 LNHDA, CDR2 SQIVND (reference sequence). This CDR3 spans 12 amino acids. CDR3 in amino acids: CASSIGANEQFF. CDR3 coding DNA: TGTGCCAGTAGTATAGGAGCCAATGAGCAGTTCTTC.

The chain employs TRBV5-1 and TRBJ2-3, with 12 bases lining up with TRBD2. This CDR3 has 16 residues. CDR1 is SGHRS, CDR2 YFSETQ, per germline. J gave up 5 bases and V 3 bases, and 7 bases lay outside the gene matches. The CDR3 nucleotides are TGCGCCAGCAGCTCTCGACTAGCGGGAGATTTAGATACGCAGTATTTT. It encodes CASSSRLAGDLDTQYF.

As regards this clone: One end of the junction is discordant with germline, which a read error may explain. The chain combines TRBV20-1 with TRBJ2-1; weak D call: TRBD1 (6 bases). The CDR3 covers 11 residues. CDR1 and CDR2 from the germline V gene are DFQATT and SNEGSKA (reference sequence). CDR3 sequence: CSARAGANRIF. CDR3 DNA sequence: TGCAGTGCTAGAGCAGGGGCCAACCGGATCTTC.

The rearrangement joins TRBV10-1 to TRBJ2-7, with D perhaps TRBD1 (5 bases). Germline lookup yields CDR1 WNHNN and CDR2 SYGVQD (reference sequence). The CDR3 is made up of 13 amino acids. Trimming cost V 9 bases and J 0 bases, with 12 bases left between them. CDR3 sequence reads: CARPPTVSYEQYF. Here the CDR3 DNA reads TGCGCCAGACCACCGACAGTCTCCTACGAGCAGTACTTC.

This sequence joins TRBV5-6 and TRBJ1-1, with 10 nucleotides matching TRBD1. Germline V gene data show CDR1 as SGHDT and CDR2 as YYEEEE. J gave up 5 bases and V 4 bases, and 11 bases lay outside the gene matches. This CDR3 comprises 16 residues. The CDR3 nucleotides read TGTGCCAGCAGCACGACGAGGGACAGGGGCTGGACTGAAGCTTTCTTT. Protein sequence: CASSTTRDRGWTEAFF.

This clone was counted a few times. The rearrangement joins TRBV2 to TRBJ1-5; D may be TRBD1 (6 bases). The length of the CDR3 is 14 residues. V was shortened by 6 bases and J by 6 bases, with 15 bases between the two germline ends. Germline V lookup: CDR1 SNHLY, CDR2 FYNNEI. The CDR3 DNA is TGTGCCAGCAGCGAGGGGCAGGGGAGTCAGCCCCAGCATTTT. Encoded protein: CASSEGQGSQPQHF.

The chain uses TRBV7-9 and TRBJ2-7; 12 positions agree with TRBD2. This CDR3 is built from 16 residues. The V gene end was trimmed by 3 bases and the J gene end by 0 bases; junction bases not matched to a gene: 3. Germline loops: CDR1 SEHNR, CDR2 FQNEAQ (reference sequence). The CDR3 sequence: CASSLALAGGSYEQYF. The CDR3 coding sequence is TGTGCCAGCAGCTTGGCACTAGCGGGAGGCTCCTACGAGCAGTACTTC. The full variable domain, its missing parts supplied by reference TRBV7-9 and TRBJ2-7, is DTGVSQNPRHKITKRGQNVTFRCDPISEHNRLYWYRQTLGQGPEFLTYFQNEAQLEKSRLLSDRFSAERPKGSFSTLEIQRTEQGDSAMYLCASSLALAGGSYEQYFGPGTRLTVT.

This sequence joins TRBV28 and TRBJ1-5, with TRBD1 identical over 7 bases. The CDR3 is 17 amino acids. Germline trimming cut 8 bases from V and 0 bases from J; bases unmatched to any gene: 13. Germline CDR1 MDHEN, CDR2 SYDVKM. This CDR3 is CASEPRTGANSNQPQHF. CDR3 bases: TGTGCCAGCGAGCCTCGGACAGGAGCTAATAGCAATCAGCCCCAGCATTTT.

The rearrangement links TRBV14 to TRBJ2-7, with TRBD2 matching over 7 bases. The germline CDR1 and CDR2 sequences are SGHDN and FVKESK. The CDR3 has 13 residues. J lost 6 bases, V lost 1 base, and 3 bases had no gene match. CDR3 amino acids: CASSQVGRGEQYF. Here the CDR3 DNA reads TGTGCCAGCAGCCAAGTAGGGAGGGGCGAGCAGTACTTC.

The chain couples TRBV6-1 to TRBJ2-7; D is unresolved. Between the trimmed V and J ends, which lost 3 bases and 5 bases, there was a span of 5 bases. The germline gives CDR1 MNHNS, CDR2 SASEGT. CDR3 length: 11 residues. The CDR3: CASSDSHEQYF. The CDR3 region has the DNA TGTGCCAGCAGTGATAGCCACGAGCAGTACTTC.

J is TRBJ2-3 and V is TRBV6-6, with TRBD2 matching 7 bases. Germline CDR1 reads MNHNY; CDR2 reads SVGAGI (reference sequence). The CDR3 spans 13 residues. Trimming cost V 8 bases and J 0 bases; bases outside gene matches: 2. CDR3 DNA sequence: TGTGCCAGCCGGGGGGACAGCACAGATACGCAGTATTTT. The encoded protein is CASRGDSTDTQYF.

A single count supports this clone. The chain joins TRBV7-2 to TRBJ2-7; 7 bases are a match to TRBD2. The CDR3 length is 13 residues. Germline V lookup: CDR1 SGHTA, CDR2 FQGNSA. Trimming took 1 base from V and 5 from J; bases not matched to a gene: 2. The CDR3 here is CASSLGLADEQYF. In DNA, the CDR3 is TGTGCCAGCAGCTTAGGACTAGCTGACGAGCAGTACTTC.

This sequence joins TRBV11-2 and TRBJ2-1, with D unclear. Germline CDR1 reads SGHAT; CDR2 reads FQNNGV. The CDR3 covers 16 residues. The V end lost 1 base, the J end lost 0 bases, and 10 bases lay between the germline ends. CDR3 nucleotides: TGTGCCAGCAGCTTAGCCGGTAAGAGCTCCTACAATGAGCAGTTCTTC. Amino acids: CASSLAGKSSYNEQFF.

The J gene is TRBJ1-4, the V gene TRBV5-4, with D hard to call. V was shortened by 1 base and J by 0 bases, with 4 bases between the two germline ends. CDR1 SGHNT and CDR2 YYREEE come from the germline V gene (reference sequence). The CDR3 is 14 amino acids. The CDR3 sequence: CASSLRATNEKLFF. DNA for the CDR3: TGTGCCAGCAGCTTGCGGGCAACTAATGAAAAACTGTTTTTT.